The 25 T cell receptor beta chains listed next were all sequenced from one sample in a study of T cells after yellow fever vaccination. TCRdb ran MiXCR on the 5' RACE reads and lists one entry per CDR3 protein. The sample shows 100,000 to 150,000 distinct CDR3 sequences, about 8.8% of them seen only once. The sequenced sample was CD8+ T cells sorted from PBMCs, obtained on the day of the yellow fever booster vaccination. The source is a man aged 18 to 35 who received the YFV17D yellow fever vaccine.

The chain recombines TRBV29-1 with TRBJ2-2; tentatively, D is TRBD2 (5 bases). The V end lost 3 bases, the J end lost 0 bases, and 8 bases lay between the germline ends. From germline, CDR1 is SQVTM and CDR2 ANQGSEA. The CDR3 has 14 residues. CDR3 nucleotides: TGCAGCGTTGATCCGGGGACGAACACCGGGGAGCTGTTTTTT. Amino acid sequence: CSVDPGTNTGELFF.

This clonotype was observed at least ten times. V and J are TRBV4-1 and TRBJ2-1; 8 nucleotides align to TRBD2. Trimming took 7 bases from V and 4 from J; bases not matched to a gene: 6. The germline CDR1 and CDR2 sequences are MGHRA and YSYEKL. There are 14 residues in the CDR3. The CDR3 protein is CASTPPSGYNEQFF. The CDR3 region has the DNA TGCGCCAGCACCCCGCCTAGCGGGTACAATGAGCAGTTCTTC.

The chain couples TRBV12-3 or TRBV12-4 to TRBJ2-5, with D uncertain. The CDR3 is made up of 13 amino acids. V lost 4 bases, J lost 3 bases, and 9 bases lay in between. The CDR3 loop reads CASSSDQKETQYF. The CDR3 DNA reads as TGTGCCAGCAGTTCGGATCAAAAAGAGACCCAGTACTTC.

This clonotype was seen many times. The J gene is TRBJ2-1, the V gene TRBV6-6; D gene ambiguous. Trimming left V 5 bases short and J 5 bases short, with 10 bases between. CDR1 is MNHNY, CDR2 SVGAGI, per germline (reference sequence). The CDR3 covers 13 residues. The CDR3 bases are TGTGCCAGCAGTCCCCGACTCGACAATGAGCAGTTCTTC. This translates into CASSPRLDNEQFF.

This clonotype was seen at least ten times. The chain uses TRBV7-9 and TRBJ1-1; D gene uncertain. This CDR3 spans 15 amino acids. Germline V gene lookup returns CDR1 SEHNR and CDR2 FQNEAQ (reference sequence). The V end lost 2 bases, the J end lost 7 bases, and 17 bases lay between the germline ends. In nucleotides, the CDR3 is TGTGCCAGCAGCTTAAGTCCGCGGACTGTCAGTGAAGCTTTCTTT. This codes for CASSLSPRTVSEAFF.

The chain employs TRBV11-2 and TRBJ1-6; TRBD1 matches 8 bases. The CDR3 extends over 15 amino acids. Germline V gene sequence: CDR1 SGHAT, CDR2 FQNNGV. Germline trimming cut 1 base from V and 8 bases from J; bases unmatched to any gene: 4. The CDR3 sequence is CASSLGTGSYSPLHF. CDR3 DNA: TGTGCCAGCAGCTTAGGGACAGGGAGTTATTCACCCCTCCACTTT.

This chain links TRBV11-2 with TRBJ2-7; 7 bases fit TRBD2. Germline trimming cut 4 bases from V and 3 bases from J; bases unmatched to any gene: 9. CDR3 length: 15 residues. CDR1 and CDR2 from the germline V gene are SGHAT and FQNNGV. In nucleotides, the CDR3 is TGTGCCAGCAGCTCATCCGTTCTAGCGGTCTACGAGCAGTACTTC. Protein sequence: CASSSSVLAVYEQYF.

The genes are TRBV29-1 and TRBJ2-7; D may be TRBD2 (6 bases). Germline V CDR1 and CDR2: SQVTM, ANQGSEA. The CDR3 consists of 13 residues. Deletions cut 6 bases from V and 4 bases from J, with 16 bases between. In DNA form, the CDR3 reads TGCAGCGTCCTCGGGGGTTTGGAGTACGAGCAGTACTTC. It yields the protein CSVLGGLEYEQYF.

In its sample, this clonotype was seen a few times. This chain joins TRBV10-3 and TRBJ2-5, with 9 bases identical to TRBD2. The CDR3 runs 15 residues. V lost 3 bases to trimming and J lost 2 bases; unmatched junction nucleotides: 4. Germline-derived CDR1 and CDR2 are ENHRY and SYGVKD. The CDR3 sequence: CAISESSGGQETQYF. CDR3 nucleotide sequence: TGTGCCATCAGTGAAAGTAGCGGGGGTCAAGAGACCCAGTACTTC.

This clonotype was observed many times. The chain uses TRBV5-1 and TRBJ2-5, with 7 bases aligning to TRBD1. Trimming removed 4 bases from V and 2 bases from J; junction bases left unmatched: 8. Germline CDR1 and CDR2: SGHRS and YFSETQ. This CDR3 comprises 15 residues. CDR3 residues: CASSPGTALQETQYF. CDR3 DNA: TGCGCCAGCAGCCCTGGGACAGCTTTACAAGAGACCCAGTACTTC.

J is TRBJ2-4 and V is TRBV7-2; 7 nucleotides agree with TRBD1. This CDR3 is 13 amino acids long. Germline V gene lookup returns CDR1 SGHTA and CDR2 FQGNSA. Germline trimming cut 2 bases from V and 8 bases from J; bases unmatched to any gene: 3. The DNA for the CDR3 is TGTGCCAGCAGCTTATTAACAGGGGACATTCAGTACTTC. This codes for CASSLLTGDIQYF. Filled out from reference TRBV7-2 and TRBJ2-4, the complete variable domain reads GAGVSQSPSNKVTEKGKDVELRCDPISGHTALYWYRQSLGQGLEFLIYFQGNSAPDKSGLPSDRFSAERTGGSVSTLTIQRTQQEDSAVYLCASSLLTGDIQYFGAGTRLSVL.

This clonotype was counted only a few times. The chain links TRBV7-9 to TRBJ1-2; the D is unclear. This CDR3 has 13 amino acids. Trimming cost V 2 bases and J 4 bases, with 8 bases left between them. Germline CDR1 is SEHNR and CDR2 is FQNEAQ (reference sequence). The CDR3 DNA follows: TGTGCCAGCAGCTTAAGTTCTACCTATGGCTACACCTTC. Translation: CASSLSSTYGYTF. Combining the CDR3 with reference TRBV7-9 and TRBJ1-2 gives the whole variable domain DTGVSQNPRHKITKRGQNVTFRCDPISEHNRLYWYRQTLGQGPEFLTYFQNEAQLEKSRLLSDRFSAERPKGSFSTLEIQRTEQGDSAMYLCASSLSSTYGYTFGSGTRLTVV.

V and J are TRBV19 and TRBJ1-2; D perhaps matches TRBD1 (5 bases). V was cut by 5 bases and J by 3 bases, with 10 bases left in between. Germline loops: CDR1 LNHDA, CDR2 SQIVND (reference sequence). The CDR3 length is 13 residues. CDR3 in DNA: TGTGCCAGTAGTCCAGGGACCTACTATGGCTACACCTTC. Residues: CASSPGTYYGYTF.

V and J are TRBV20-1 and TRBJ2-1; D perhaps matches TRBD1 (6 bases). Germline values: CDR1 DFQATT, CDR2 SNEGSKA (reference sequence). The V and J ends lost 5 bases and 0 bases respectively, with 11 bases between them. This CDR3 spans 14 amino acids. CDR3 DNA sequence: TGCAGTGCTGCCGGGACAAGCTCCTACAATGAGCAGTTCTTC. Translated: CSAAGTSSYNEQFF.

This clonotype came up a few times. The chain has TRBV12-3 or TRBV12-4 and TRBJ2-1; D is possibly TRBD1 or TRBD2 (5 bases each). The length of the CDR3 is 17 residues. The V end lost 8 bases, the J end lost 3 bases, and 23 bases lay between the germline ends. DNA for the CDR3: TGTGCCAGCGGTATATTAGCGTTTGGGGCACACTACAATGAGCAGTTCTTC. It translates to CASGILAFGAHYNEQFF.

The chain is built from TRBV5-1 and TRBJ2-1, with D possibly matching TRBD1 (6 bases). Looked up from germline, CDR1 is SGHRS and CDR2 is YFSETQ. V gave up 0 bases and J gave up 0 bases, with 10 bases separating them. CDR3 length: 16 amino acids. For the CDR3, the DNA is TGCGCCAGCAGCTTGGCAGGGGCGAACTCCTACAATGAGCAGTTCTTC. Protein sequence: CASSLAGANSYNEQFF.

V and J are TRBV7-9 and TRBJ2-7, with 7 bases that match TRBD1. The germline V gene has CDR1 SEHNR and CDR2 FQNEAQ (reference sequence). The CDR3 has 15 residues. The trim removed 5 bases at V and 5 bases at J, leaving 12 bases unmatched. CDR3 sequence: CASSPITGVRDEQYF. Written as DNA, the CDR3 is TGTGCCAGCAGCCCGATTACAGGGGTTAGGGACGAGCAGTACTTC.

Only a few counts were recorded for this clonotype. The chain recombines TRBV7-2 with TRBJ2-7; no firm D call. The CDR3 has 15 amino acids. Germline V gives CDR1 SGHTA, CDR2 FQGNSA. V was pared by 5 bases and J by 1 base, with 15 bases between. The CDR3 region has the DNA TGTGCCAGCAGCGAACACGTCTCCCTTTCCTACGAGCAGTACTTC. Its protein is CASSEHVSLSYEQYF.

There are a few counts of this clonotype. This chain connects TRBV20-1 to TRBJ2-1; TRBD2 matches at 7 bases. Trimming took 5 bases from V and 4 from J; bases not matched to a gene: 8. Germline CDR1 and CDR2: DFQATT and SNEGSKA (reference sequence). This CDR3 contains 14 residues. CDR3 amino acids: CSAPGDYLYNEQFF. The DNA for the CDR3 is TGCAGTGCTCCCGGGGACTACCTATACAATGAGCAGTTCTTC.

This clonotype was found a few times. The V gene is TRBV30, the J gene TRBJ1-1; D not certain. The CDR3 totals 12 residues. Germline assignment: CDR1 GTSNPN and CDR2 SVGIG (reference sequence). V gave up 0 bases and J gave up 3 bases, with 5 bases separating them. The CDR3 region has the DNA TGTGCCTGGAGTGTACGGGACACTGAAGCTTTCTTT. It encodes CAWSVRDTEAFF.

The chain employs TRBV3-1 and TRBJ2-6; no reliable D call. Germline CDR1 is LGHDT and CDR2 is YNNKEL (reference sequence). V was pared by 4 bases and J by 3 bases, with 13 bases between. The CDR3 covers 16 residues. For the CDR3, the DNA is TGTGCCAGCAGCCCTAGGGTGGGCAGTGGGGCCAACGTCCTGACTTTC. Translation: CASSPRVGSGANVLTF.

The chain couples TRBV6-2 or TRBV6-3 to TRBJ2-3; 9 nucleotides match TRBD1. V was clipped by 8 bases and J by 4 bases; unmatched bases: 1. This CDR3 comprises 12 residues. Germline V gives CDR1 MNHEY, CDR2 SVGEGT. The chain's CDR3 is CASGTGSDTQYF. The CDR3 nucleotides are TGTGCCAGCGGGACAGGGTCAGATACGCAGTATTTT.

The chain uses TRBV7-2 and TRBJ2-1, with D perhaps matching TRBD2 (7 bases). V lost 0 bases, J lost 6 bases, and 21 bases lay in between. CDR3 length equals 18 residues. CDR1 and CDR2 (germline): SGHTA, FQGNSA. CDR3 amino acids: CASSLAGAWGGRRNEQFF. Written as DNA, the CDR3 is TGTGCCAGCAGCTTAGCGGGGGCTTGGGGGGGCCGTCGCAATGAGCAGTTCTTC.

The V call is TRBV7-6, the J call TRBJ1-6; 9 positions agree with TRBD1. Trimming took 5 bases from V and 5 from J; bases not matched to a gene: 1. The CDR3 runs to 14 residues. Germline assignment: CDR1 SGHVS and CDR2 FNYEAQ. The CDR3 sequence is CASSRDRDNSPLHF. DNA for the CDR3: TGTGCCAGCAGCCGGGACAGGGATAATTCACCCCTCCACTTT.

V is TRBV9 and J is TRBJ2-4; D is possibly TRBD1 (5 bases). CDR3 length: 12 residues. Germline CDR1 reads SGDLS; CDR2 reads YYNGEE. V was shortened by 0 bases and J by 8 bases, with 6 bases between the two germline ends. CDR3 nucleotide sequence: TGTGCCAGCAGCGTAGAAGGGGACATTCAGTACTTC. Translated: CASSVEGDIQYF. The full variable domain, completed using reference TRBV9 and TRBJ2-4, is DSGVTQTPKHLITATGQRVTLRCSPRSGDLSVYWYQQSLDQGLQFLIQYYNGEERAKGNILERFSAQQFPDLHSELNLSSLELGDSALYFCASSVEGDIQYFGAGTRLSVL.